The sequence of this T cell receptor beta chain was determined in a study of shared clonotypes between healthy human individuals. TCRdb's copy holds only in-frame clones and misses some; the assay was immunoSEQ multiplex PCR. In the table there are over 950,000 clones, around three quarters of which are singletons. Germline CDR1 is DFQATT and CDR2 is SNEGSKA (reference sequence). This CDR3 is built from 10 residues. Trimming stripped 6 bases from V and 7 bases from J, with 9 bases between. This TCR was recovered from a man between 18 and 35 years old in good health. Some clones in this sample may be carry-over from other donors' samples. Sequenced input: memory CD4+ T cells from PBMCs. Subset here: CD45RA-negative fraction. The gene calls are TRBV20-1 and TRBJ2-5; possibly TRBD1 for D (5 bases). CDR3 DNA: TGCAGTGCGGGGCGCGGGACCCAGTACTTC. This encodes CSAGRGTQYF.